The 26 T cell receptor beta chains below were found in one sample sequenced in a study of blood T cells in healthy people across ages. Primers used in a second PCR of roughly 6 to 11 cycles were a sample-barcoded 5' primer and a J-beta primer mix. TCRdb re-derived calls from the 5' RACE reads in MiXCR, one entry per CDR3 protein. The sample consists of approximately 780,000 distinct CDR3 sequences, 20% to 30% of them appearing once. In addition, the sample was reused for a study of T cells of mothers and their children.

The sample comprised blood. These receptors all stem from a boy younger than 18 in good health.

The CDR3 DNA sequence: TGTGCCAGTAAGCCGGGACTAGCGGGCTACGAGCAGTACTTC. The encoded protein is CASKPGLAGYEQYF. The rearrangement links TRBV28 to TRBJ2-7; 12 bases line up with TRBD2. The CDR3 is made up of 14 amino acids. V trimming: 9 bases; J trimming: 3 bases; junction bases outside the gene matches: 6. Germline V lookup: CDR1 MDHEN, CDR2 SYDVKM.

The chain carries TRBV4-1 and TRBJ2-5, with 7 bases lining up with TRBD2. CDR1 is MGHRA, CDR2 YSYEKL, per germline. CDR3 length: 16 amino acids. Trimming cost V 0 bases and J 2 bases; bases outside gene matches: 6. Written as DNA, the CDR3 is TGCGCCAGCAGCCAAGATCGCGGGGGACTTCAAGAGACCCAGTACTTC. This encodes CASSQDRGGLQETQYF.

The chain recombines TRBV10-3 with TRBJ2-3; D is tentatively TRBD1 or TRBD2 (6 bases each). Trimming shortened V by 7 bases and J by 6 bases, and 17 bases separated the two germline ends. Germline-derived CDR1 and CDR2 are ENHRY and SYGVKD. CDR3 size: 14 residues. CDR3 in amino acids: CAIMGGHKVDTQYF. CDR3 bases: TGTGCCATCATGGGGGGCCATAAAGTTGATACGCAGTATTTT.

J is TRBJ1-3 and V is TRBV5-1; D is uncertain. Trimming took off 4 bases at V and 0 bases at J, with 14 bases between the two ends. Germline V lookup: CDR1 SGHRS, CDR2 YFSETQ. The CDR3 has 16 amino acids. CDR3 bases: TGCGCCAGCAGCACCGGGTCTCAGCACTCTGGAAACACCATATATTTT. This codes for CASSTGSQHSGNTIYF. Using reference TRBV5-1 and TRBJ1-3 for the parts outside the CDR3, the full variable domain is KAGVTQTPRYLIKTRGQQVTLSCSPISGHRSVSWYQQTPGQGLQFLFEYFSETQRNKGNFPGRFSGRQFSNSRSEMNVSTLELGDSALYLCASSTGSQHSGNTIYFGEGSWLTVV.

This clonotype came up a few times. The rearrangement joins TRBV12-3 or TRBV12-4 to TRBJ2-5; TRBD2 matches 14 bases. J gave up 5 bases and V 5 bases, and 7 bases lay outside the gene matches. The CDR3 sequence is 16 residues long. Written as DNA, the CDR3 is TGTGCCAGCAGTCCGGGGACTAGCGGGGGTACGGAGACCCAGTACTTC. It codes for CASSPGTSGGTETQYF.

This clonotype was found a few times. At one of its ends the junction is not consistent with the germline gene, which may arise from a read error. This CDR3 is CASSPDRDRAYEQYF. CDR3 bases: TGTGCTAGCAGCCCAGACCGGGACAGGGCCTACGAGCAGTACTTC. The gene calls are TRBV7-2 and TRBJ2-7, with TRBD1 matching 9 bases. Germline V gene sequence: CDR1 SGHTA, CDR2 FQGNSA. The CDR3 covers 15 residues.

V and J are TRBV12-3 or TRBV12-4 and TRBJ2-1, with D tentatively TRBD1 (6 bases). V lost 5 bases and J lost 9, with 26 bases in between. This CDR3 comprises 17 residues. The CDR3 spells CASSPNRDTSVGLEQFF. The CDR3 nucleotides are TGTGCCAGCAGTCCGAACCGGGACACAAGCGTCGGGCTTGAGCAGTTCTTC.

This clonotype turned up a few times. The V call is TRBV5-6, the J call TRBJ2-5; possibly TRBD2 for D (6 bases). Trimming removed 0 bases from V and 1 base from J, with 16 bases in between. The CDR3 extends over 17 amino acids. Per germline, CDR1 SGHDT and CDR2 YYEEEE. This CDR3 reads CASSLGVLGDFQETQYF. CDR3 coding DNA: TGTGCCAGCAGCTTGGGGGTCCTGGGGGACTTCCAAGAGACCCAGTACTTC.

This clonotype was seen a single time. This rearrangement joins TRBV6-1 to TRBJ2-3, with 10 bases fitting TRBD2. The CDR3 covers 17 residues. Trimming at V came to 5 bases and at J to 11 bases, leaving 19 bases not matched to a gene. The germline CDR1 and CDR2 sequences are MNHNS and SASEGT. The CDR3 nucleotides are TGTGCCAGCAGTCCACTGGATGGGCTAGCGGGGGACCTTCGGCAGTATTTT. Its translation: CASSPLDGLAGDLRQYF.

This clonotype has only a few counts. V usage is TRBV18 and J usage is TRBJ2-6; the D call may be TRBD1 or TRBD2 (5 bases each). The CDR3 sequence is 17 residues long. Germline lookup yields CDR1 KGHSH and CDR2 LQKENI. V was clipped by 6 bases and J by 1 base, with 16 bases between them. The CDR3 loop is CASSGRDPISGANVLTF. CDR3 bases: TGTGCCAGCTCGGGCCGGGACCCAATATCTGGGGCCAACGTCCTGACTTTC.

This clonotype was counted many times. The rearrangement uses TRBV12-5 and TRBJ1-1; D not certain. The CDR3 length is 14 residues. Trimming cost V 1 base and J 1 base, with 7 bases left between them. CDR1 and CDR2 from the germline V gene are LGHNT and FRNRAP. CDR3 amino acids: CASGLGTANTEAFF. CDR3 in DNA: TGTGCTAGTGGTTTGGGGACCGCGAACACTGAAGCTTTCTTT.

The sample holds a few counts of this clonotype. This chain uses TRBV7-2 with TRBJ2-5; D not certain. The J call could be wrong; TRBJ2-7 is a better fit for the DNA end. The CDR3 contains 13 residues. From germline, CDR1 is SGHTA and CDR2 FQGNSA. The CDR3 protein is CASGGPNSYEQYF. DNA of the CDR3: TGTGCCAGCGGTGGGCCGAACTCCTACGAGCAGTACTTC.

This clonotype was detected once. Its ends do not fully match the called genes, so a read error is possible. The chain combines TRBV28 with TRBJ2-5, with a possible D match to TRBD2 (6 bases). The germline V gene has CDR1 MDHEN and CDR2 SYDVKM. This CDR3 has 15 amino acids. The CDR3 nucleotides are TGTGCCAGTAGTTTCTCCGGAGGGCAGCAAGAGACCCAGTACTTC. It yields the protein CASSFSGGQQETQYF.

The V call is TRBV6-6, the J call TRBJ2-7, with 8 nucleotides matching TRBD2. The V segment lost 2 bases and the J segment 2 bases; nucleotides outside the gene matches: 5. CDR3 length: 15 residues. Germline CDR1 MNHNY, CDR2 SVGAGI (reference sequence). CDR3 in DNA: TGTGCCAGCAGTTACGGACGGGAGGGCCCCTACGAGCAGTACTTC. Its translation: CASSYGREGPYEQYF.

A note on this clonotype: This may stem from a read error, because a much larger clone lies one nucleotide away. The chain carries TRBV29-1 and TRBJ2-5, with D hard to call. The ends were cut back, 4 bases at V and 5 bases at J, with 8 bases in the middle. Germline values: CDR1 SQVTM, CDR2 ANQGSEA. This CDR3 spans 11 amino acids. The CDR3 region has the DNA TGCAGCGTTGTGGGTCTGGAGACCCAGTACTTC. Translating it yields CSVVGLETQYF.

This clonotype was observed a handful of times. The V and J genes are TRBV5-1 and TRBJ2-1; 7 bases align to TRBD1. From germline, CDR1 is SGHRS and CDR2 YFSETQ. The CDR3 consists of 15 residues. V was clipped by 4 bases and J by 0 bases; unmatched bases: 4. The DNA for the CDR3 is TGCGCCAGCAGCCCTTACAGGGGCTCCTACAATGAGCAGTTCTTC. Translation gives CASSPYRGSYNEQFF.

This clonotype has more than one count but fewer than ten. V gene TRBV24-1 combines with J gene TRBJ2-2, with 10 nucleotides matching TRBD1. After removal of 4 bases from V and 0 bases from J, the junction contained 10 bases not matched to a gene. This CDR3 spans 19 amino acids. CDR1 and CDR2 from the germline V gene are KGHDR and SFDVKD. CDR3 DNA sequence: TGTGCCACCAGTGACGGGACAGGGGTGGCCCTCGCGAACACCGGGGAGCTGTTTTTT. It encodes CATSDGTGVALANTGELFF.

This clonotype showed up just a few times. This rearrangement joins TRBV6-1 to TRBJ2-1; TRBD2 matches at 8 bases. Germline V lookup: CDR1 MNHNS, CDR2 SASEGT. Trimming took 4 bases from V and 4 from J; bases not matched to a gene: 12. The CDR3 has 17 residues. As DNA, the CDR3 is TGTGCCAGCAGTGTGTCAAGTACGGGGGGGAGATACAATGAGCAGTTCTTC. Translation: CASSVSSTGGRYNEQFF.

This clonotype was found a few times. The chain uses TRBV14 and TRBJ1-3, with D tentatively TRBD1 (6 bases). V lost 4 bases and J 0 bases, leaving 13 bases between the germline ends. Germline-derived CDR1 and CDR2 are SGHDN and FVKESK. The CDR3 runs 16 residues. CDR3 protein: CASSLTGAPSGNTIYF. The CDR3 nucleotides are TGTGCCAGCAGCCTCACGGGGGCTCCCTCTGGAAACACCATATATTTT.

This clonotype came up a few times. This chain connects TRBV29-1 to TRBJ1-1; no firm D call. This CDR3 spans 13 amino acids. Germline assignment: CDR1 SQVTM and CDR2 ANQGSEA. V was cut by 8 bases and J by 1 base, with 14 bases left in between. CDR3 nucleotide sequence: TGCAGCACATCGGAGACGGGGAACACTGAAGCTTTCTTT. Its translation: CSTSETGNTEAFF. Filled out from reference TRBV29-1 and TRBJ1-1, the complete variable domain reads SAVISQKPSRDICQRGTSLTIQCQVDSQVTMMFWYRQQPGQSLTLIATANQGSEATYESGFVIDKFPISRPNLTFSTLTVSNMSPEDSSIYLCSTSETGNTEAFFGQGTRLTVV.

This chain joins TRBV9 and TRBJ2-5, with a possible D match to TRBD2 (6 bases). The J call may be in error: the DNA end matches TRBJ2-7 better. Germline V gene data show CDR1 as SGDLS and CDR2 as YYNGEE. The CDR3 is 13 residues long. DNA of the CDR3: TGTGCCAGCAGCGCCCTCGTGGGGGGCGAGCAGTACTTC. This translates into CASSALVGGEQYF.

The rearrangement joins TRBV12-5 to TRBJ2-7; either TRBD1 or TRBD2 may fit D (6 bases each). Germline V gene lookup returns CDR1 LGHNT and CDR2 FRNRAP. Trimming cost V 1 base and J 3 bases, with 16 bases left between them. This CDR3 is built from 16 residues. CDR3: CASGLAPRGRIYEQYF. The CDR3 nucleotides are TGTGCTAGTGGTTTGGCCCCCCGGGGGCGAATCTACGAGCAGTACTTC. The variable domain in full, with the rest retrieved from reference TRBV12-5 and TRBJ2-7, is DARVTQTPRHKVTEMGQEVTMRCQPILGHNTVFWYRQTMMQGLELLAYFRNRAPLDDSGMPKDRFSAEMPDATLATLKIQPSEPRDSAVYFCASGLAPRGRIYEQYFGPGTRLTVT.

This chain connects TRBV4-2 to TRBJ2-1; 9 positions agree with TRBD1. J was trimmed by 4 bases and V by 4 bases; bases with no gene match: 8. Germline-derived CDR1 and CDR2 are LGHNA and YNFKEQ. The CDR3 runs 16 residues. CDR3 residues: CASSLTRTGEYNEQFF. In DNA, the CDR3 is TGTGCCAGCAGCCTGACTAGGACAGGGGAATACAATGAGCAGTTCTTC.

This sequence joins TRBV2 and TRBJ2-5, with D uncertain. The better agreement between TRBJ2-7 and the DNA end casts doubt on the J call. The CDR3 sequence is 13 residues long. Looked up from germline, CDR1 is SNHLY and CDR2 is FYNNEI. The CDR3 nucleotides are TGTGCCAGCAGTGAGTCAGCAACCTACGAGCAGTACTTC. It yields the protein CASSESATYEQYF.

This clonotype came up a few times. The genes are TRBV10-3 and TRBJ2-5; 14 nucleotides match TRBD2. Germline V gene data show CDR1 as ENHRY and CDR2 as SYGVKD. CDR3 length: 14 amino acids. J gave up 5 bases and V 9 bases, and 5 bases lay outside the gene matches. CDR3 coding DNA: TGTGCCATTGGACTAGCGGGGGGCCGGGAGACCCAGTACTTC. Translating it yields CAIGLAGGRETQYF.

The gene calls are TRBV30 and TRBJ1-4; D unresolved. Between the trimmed V and J ends, which lost 0 bases and 0 bases, there was a span of 11 bases. The length of the CDR3 is 16 residues. Germline values: CDR1 GTSNPN, CDR2 SVGIG (reference sequence). As DNA, the CDR3 is TGTGCCTGGAGTGTACTAGACGTTGCAACTAATGAAAAACTGTTTTTT. Translating it yields CAWSVLDVATNEKLFF.